This TCR beta chain was recovered during a study of blood T cell repertoires in COVID-19. For the study at large: Researchers got acute and convalescent COVID-19 samples from the United States, Italy and Spain.

Those who participated ranged in age from roughly 18 to 95 years and resided in about two dozen US areas. Only in-frame clones appear in the TCRdb table, and some are missing; sequencing was by immunoSEQ multiplex PCR. The table lists over 250,000 clones, about 87% of them singletons. The CDR3 contains 16 residues. CDR1 SGHTA and CDR2 FQGNSA come from the germline V gene. The V end was cut by 3 bases, the J end by 7 bases, with 19 bases between. The sequencing input was PBMCs or T cells enriched from blood (not recorded which). The gene calls are TRBV7-2 and TRBJ1-5; D is perhaps TRBD1 (6 bases). This TCR derives from a woman aged 18 to 35 who had recovered from COVID-19. For the CDR3, the DNA is TGTGCCAGCAGCTTGCAAATACAGGGTGTGGGACAGCCCCAGCATTTT. Protein: CASSLQIQGVGQPQHF.